One T cell receptor beta chain is described in this entry. Its antigen is unknown. This CDR3 has 14 amino acids. Germline V lookup: CDR1 LNHDA, CDR2 SQIVND (reference sequence). Cyclophosphamide on days +3 and +4 followed busulfan-fludarabine conditioning and a marrow graft. The data were taken from a study of T cells after posttransplantation cyclophosphamide. Study results and limitations: Recipient CMV seropositivity and CMV reactivation strongly tracked TRB clonality. Later post-transplant blood repertoires were often dominated by donor CD8+ memory clones. TRB overlap between skin or GI tissue T cells and blood was limited.

This table comes from immunoSEQ multiplex PCR, and its TCRdb copy is limited to in-frame clones, with some not included. The sample yields a few thousand clones, 60% to 80% seen once. The chain joins TRBV19 to TRBJ2-5; D possibly corresponds to TRBD1 (6 bases). The J call may be incorrect, as the DNA end agrees better with TRBJ2-7. The sequenced sample was CD8+ T cells sorted from PBMCs, obtained 950 to 1,200 days after allogeneic stem cell transplant with posttransplant cyclophosphamide. The source is a female patient between 40 and 55 years old who received an allogeneic stem cell transplant from a related donor, was CMV-positive, and had no GVHD. T cells may partly derive from the graft donor. The CDR3, as DNA: TGTGCCAGTAGTATAAGGGAACAGGGCGGCGAGCAGTACTTC. Its protein is CASSIREQGGEQYF.